The 11 T cell receptor beta chains in this list originate from one sample, sequenced in a study of regulatory T cells in long-lasting Graves disease. Relying on iRepertoire HTBI primers and Arm-PCR of CDR3 regions, the team built TCR beta libraries. TCRdb re-called the multiplex PCR reads with MiXCR, one entry per CDR3 protein. This sample has fewer than 600,000 distinct CDR3 sequences, with around a fifth found just once. Stated time point: persistent/refractory GD, antithyroid drugs over 5 years with positive TRAb. Generation of the TCR library employed RNA extracted from PBMCs. The material was peripheral blood mononuclear cells (PBMCs), obtained when the disease was refractory, from a patient treated with antithyroid drugs. All receptors derive from a female donor with Graves disease.

The V gene is TRBV2, the J gene TRBJ2-7; 9 bases are shared with TRBD2. The trim removed 8 bases at V and 4 bases at J, leaving 6 bases unmatched. The CDR3 is made up of 13 amino acids. Germline lookup yields CDR1 SNHLY and CDR2 FYNNEI. CDR3 loop: CASQGLARYEQYF. CDR3 bases: TGTGCCAGCCAAGGACTAGCGAGATACGAGCAGTACTTC.

This chain uses TRBV9 with TRBJ2-1; 9 nucleotides agree with TRBD2. V was clipped by 4 bases and J by 8 bases; unmatched bases: 4. Germline V gene lookup returns CDR1 SGDLS and CDR2 YYNGEE. The CDR3 is 13 residues long. The chain's CDR3 is CASSLAGRHEQFF. DNA for the CDR3: TGTGCCAGCAGCCTAGCGGGGAGGCATGAGCAGTTCTTC.

This chain connects TRBV6-1 to TRBJ2-5; TRBD2 matches at 10 bases. The J call could be wrong; TRBJ2-1 is a better fit for the DNA end. Germline values: CDR1 MNHNS, CDR2 SASEGT. This CDR3 is built from 14 residues. The CDR3 DNA reads TGTGCCAGCAGTGGAAGCGGGGGGGCGAATGAGCAGTTCTTC. The encoded protein is CASSGSGGANEQFF.

This chain connects TRBV7-2 to TRBJ2-7; maybe TRBD2 (6 bases). Germline V gene lookup returns CDR1 SGHTA and CDR2 FQGNSA. The CDR3 sequence is 16 residues long. Trimming pared 5 bases from V and 0 bases from J, leaving 17 bases between. The CDR3 protein is CASSPREASASYEQYF. The DNA for the CDR3 is TGTGCCAGCAGCCCCCGCGAGGCTAGCGCCTCCTACGAGCAGTACTTC.

The rearrangement links TRBV7-2 to TRBJ2-5; D not resolved. Germline CDR1 reads SGHTA; CDR2 reads FQGNSA. Trimming stripped 1 base from V and 3 bases from J, with 6 bases between. There are 13 residues in the CDR3. CDR3 amino acids: CASSLENEETQYF. The DNA for the CDR3 is TGTGCCAGCAGCTTAGAAAACGAAGAGACCCAGTACTTC.

This clonotype was counted a single time. At one of its ends the junction is not consistent with the germline gene, which may arise from a read error. The chain couples TRBV7-2 to TRBJ2-1, with 12 bases that match TRBD2. The germline V gene has CDR1 SGHTA and CDR2 FQGNSA. The CDR3 is made up of 13 amino acids. DNA for the CDR3: TGTGCCAGCAGTTCCCGTCACGGACTAGCGGGACTCTTC. Its translation: CASSSRHGLAGLF.

Many counts were recorded for this clonotype. The rearrangement joins TRBV30 to TRBJ2-4; TRBD1 aligns across 8 bases. The CDR3 contains 12 residues. Trimming took 2 bases from V and 15 from J; bases not matched to a gene: 9. CDR1 and CDR2 (germline): GTSNPN, SVGIG (reference sequence). The CDR3 DNA is TGTGCCTGGAGTCCGAAGACAGGGGTGGGGTACTTC. Translated: CAWSPKTGVGYF.

This clonotype was seen repeatedly, ten times or more. This chain connects TRBV7-2 to TRBJ1-2; TRBD1 might be the D (5 bases). The CDR3 is 13 amino acids. Trimming stripped 2 bases from V and 8 bases from J, with 12 bases between. Per germline, CDR1 SGHTA and CDR2 FQGNSA. The CDR3 DNA is TGTGCCAGCAGCTTAACCCAGGGACGAGGCTACACCTTC. Translation: CASSLTQGRGYTF.

This clonotype was counted at least ten times. The chain recombines TRBV12-3 or TRBV12-4 with TRBJ1-2; TRBD1 aligns across 11 bases. The length of the CDR3 is 15 residues. The V gene end was trimmed by 5 bases and the J gene end by 7 bases; junction bases not matched to a gene: 9. CDR3 nucleotide sequence: TGTGCCAGCAGTCCAGGGACAGGGGGTAGCTTTGGCTACACCTTC. It yields the protein CASSPGTGGSFGYTF.

This clonotype was recorded a few times. The CDR3 DNA reads as TGTGCCAGCAGCTTAGGCGGAGCGGGAGGGCACTACGAGCAGTACTTC. Its protein product is CASSLGGAGGHYEQYF. The rearrangement links TRBV7-2 to TRBJ2-7, with TRBD2 matching 10 bases. The CDR3 runs to 16 residues. Germline assignment: CDR1 SGHTA and CDR2 FQGNSA. V lost 1 base and J lost 3; bases outside the gene matches: 6.

The rearrangement joins TRBV28 to TRBJ2-7; 9 nucleotides match TRBD1. The CDR3 is 15 amino acids. Trimming at V came to 5 bases and at J to 2 bases, leaving 7 bases not matched to a gene. Looked up from germline, CDR1 is MDHEN and CDR2 is SYDVKM. The CDR3 sequence: CASSPMGQGTYEQYF. Here the CDR3 DNA reads TGTGCCAGCAGTCCAATGGGACAGGGTACCTACGAGCAGTACTTC.